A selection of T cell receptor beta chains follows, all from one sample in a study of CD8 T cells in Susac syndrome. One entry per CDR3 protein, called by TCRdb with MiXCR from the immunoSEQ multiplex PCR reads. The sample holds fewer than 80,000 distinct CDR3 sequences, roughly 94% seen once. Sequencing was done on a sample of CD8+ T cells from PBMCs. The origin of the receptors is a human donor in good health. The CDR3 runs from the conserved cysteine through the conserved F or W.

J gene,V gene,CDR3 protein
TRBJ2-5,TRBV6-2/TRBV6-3,CASTATELQETQYF
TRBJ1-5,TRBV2,CASSGGAGYSNQPQHF
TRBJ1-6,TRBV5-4,CASSLVSGGGNSPLHF
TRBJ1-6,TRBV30,CAFTGGEGSPLHF
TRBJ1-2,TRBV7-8,CASSPSTGLGYTF
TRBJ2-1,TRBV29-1,CSVGAGGYNEQFF
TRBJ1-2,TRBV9,CASGDSELNYGYTF
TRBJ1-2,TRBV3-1,CASSQGQDYGYTF
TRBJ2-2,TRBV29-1,CSVANRMDTGELFF
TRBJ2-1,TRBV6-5,CASRLGTSIEQFF
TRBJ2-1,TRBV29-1,CSVGPRSSYNEQFF
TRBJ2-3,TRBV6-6,CASSSLAADTQYF
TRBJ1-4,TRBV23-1,CASSQSDRGPSNEKLFF
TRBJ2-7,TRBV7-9,CASSPIGAHEQYF
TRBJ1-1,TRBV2,CASSGPNTEAFF
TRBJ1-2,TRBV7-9,CASSLGNFYGYTF
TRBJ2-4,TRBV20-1,CSARDFTRENIQYF
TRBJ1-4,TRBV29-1,CSALDSRDEKLFF
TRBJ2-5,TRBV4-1,CASSQGVQETQYF
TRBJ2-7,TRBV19,CASSMSRSYEQYF
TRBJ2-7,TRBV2,CASTSPGGQGANEQYF
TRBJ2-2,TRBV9,CASSAGTITGELFF
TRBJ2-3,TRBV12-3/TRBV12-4,CASSLWTDTQYF
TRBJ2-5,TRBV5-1,CASSLESAEETQYF
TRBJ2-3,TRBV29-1,CSVEDVGTERDTQYF
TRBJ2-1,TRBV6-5,CASTPGGEGNEQFF
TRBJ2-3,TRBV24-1,CATSERAVGTDTQYF
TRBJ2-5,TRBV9,CASSVIDKPQETQYF
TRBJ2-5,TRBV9,CASSVGGLRMGTQYF
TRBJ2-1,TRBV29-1,CSVERGGEGFGQFF
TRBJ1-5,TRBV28,CAVRDTLNQPQHF
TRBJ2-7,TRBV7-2,CASSPGWRSSYEQYF
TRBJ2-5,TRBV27,CASRGTGAGKTQYF
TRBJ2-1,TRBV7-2,CASSLEVNEQFF
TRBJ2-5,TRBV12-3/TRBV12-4,CASSFTVSQETQYF
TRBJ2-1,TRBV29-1,CSVPGLAGNEQFF
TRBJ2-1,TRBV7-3,CASSPRGPDEQFF
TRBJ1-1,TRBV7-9,CASRSLLMNTEAFF
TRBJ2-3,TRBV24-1,CATSKRGLTDTQYF
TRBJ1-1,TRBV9,CASSVAWAGTEAFF
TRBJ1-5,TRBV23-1,CASSPRTSRNQPQHF
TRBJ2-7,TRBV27,CASSPWTGSSYEQYF
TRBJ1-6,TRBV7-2,CASSPLQGASNSPLHF
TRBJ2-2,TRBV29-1,CSVAGGRAGELFF
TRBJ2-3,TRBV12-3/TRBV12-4,CASSDRGPSDTQYF
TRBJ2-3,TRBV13,CASSPDTLTDTQYF
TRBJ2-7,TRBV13,CASSTPDRDYEQYF
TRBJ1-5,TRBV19,CASSRDRSNQPQHF
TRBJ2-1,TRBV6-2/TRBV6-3,CASSYSPGQGIDEQFF
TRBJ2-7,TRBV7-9,CASSLGERWETGDYEQYF
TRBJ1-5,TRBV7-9,CASSLEGVKQPQHF
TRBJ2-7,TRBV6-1,CASTMRSYEQYF
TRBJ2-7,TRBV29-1,CSVEVGFPYEQYF
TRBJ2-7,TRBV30,CAWGVGGGSYEQYF
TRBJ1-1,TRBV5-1,CASSWDSNTEAFF
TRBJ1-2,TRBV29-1,CSVDFGGYTF
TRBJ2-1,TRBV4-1,CASSQGGHEQFF
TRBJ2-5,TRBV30,CAWSTGTGSQTQYF
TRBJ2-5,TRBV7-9,CASSAGGQQETQYF
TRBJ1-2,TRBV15,CATSRVEGQLRSGYTF